This is a list of T cell receptor beta chains from one sample in a study of CD8+ T cells in alopecia areata. Clones were read by immunoSEQ multiplex PCR, and TCRdb kept only the in-frame ones, dropping some. The data show fewer than 100,000 clones, more than 55% seen once. Sequencing used CD8+ T cells sorted from blood, obtained at week 4, from a patient treated with tofacitinib. The receptors shown here come from a human donor with alopecia areata. The CDR3 runs from the conserved cysteine through the conserved F or W. The D gene is left open where the match is weak. Size values are once, few and many counts, or a class for expanded clones, and some rows have none.

TRBJ2-1 TRBD2 TRBV7-2 . CASSLVSGSGEQFF TGTGCCAGCAGCTTAGTTAGCGGGAGCGGTGAGCAGTTCTTC
TRBJ1-2 . TRBV19 . CASSAGRDRGSGYTF TGTGCCAGTAGTGCAGGCCGGGACCGGGGGTCCGGCTACACCTTC
TRBJ2-5 . TRBV29-1 . CSVDFPRDLQETQYF TGCAGCGTTGATTTCCCGAGGGACCTCCAAGAGACCCAGTACTTC
TRBJ2-5 . TRBV13 . CASSRQTLATETQYF TGTGCCAGCAGCCGCCAGACTCTAGCGACGGAGACCCAGTACTTC
TRBJ1-1 . TRBV28 few CASSLGDTSNTEAFF TGTGCCAGCAGTTTGGGGGACACCTCGAACACTGAAGCTTTCTTT
TRBJ2-5 TRBD2 TRBV7-9 . CASSLAGLAEETQYF TGTGCCAGCAGCTTAGCCGGACTAGCGGAAGAGACCCAGTACTTC
TRBJ2-3 . TRBV27 . CASRSGPRDTQYF TGTGCCAGCCGTAGCGGCCCACGGGATACGCAGTATTTT
TRBJ1-6 . TRBV25-1 . CASSEYSPESPLHF TGTGCCAGCAGTGAATATTCCCCGGAGTCACCCCTCCACTTT
TRBJ2-3 TRBD2 TRBV29-1 . CSVAGGPGTDTQYF TGCAGCGTAGCGGGAGGGCCGGGCACAGATACGCAGTATTTT
TRBJ1-5 . TRBV27 . CASSREGGNQPQHF TGTGCCAGCAGCCGAGAGGGGGGAAATCAGCCCCAGCATTTT
TRBJ2-7 . TRBV29-1 . CSVEDSLTYEQYF TGCAGCGTTGAAGATTCCCTTACCTACGAGCAGTACTTC
TRBJ1-5 . TRBV13 . CASNSVRDINQPQHF TGTGCCAGCAACTCTGTCCGGGACATCAATCAGCCCCAGCATTTT
TRBJ1-1 . TRBV29-1 . CSVEGGGDTEAFF TGCAGCGTTGAGGGCGGGGGTGACACTGAAGCTTTCTTT
TRBJ2-7 TRBD2 TRBV13 . CASSPLAVHCEQYF TGTGCCAGCAGCCCCCTAGCGGTCCATTGCGAGCAGTACTTC
TRBJ2-1 . TRBV2 . CATSGVSYNEQFF TGTGCCACCTCCGGAGTCTCCTACAATGAGCAGTTCTTC
TRBJ2-1 TRBD1 TRBV7-6 . CASSLNPPRGQNEQFF TGTGCCAGCAGCTTAAATCCCCCCAGGGGGCAAAATGAGCAGTTCTTC
TRBJ2-7 TRBD1 TRBV5-1 . CASSLSQGARNEQYF TGCGCCAGCAGCTTGAGCCAGGGGGCGAGAAACGAGCAGTACTTC
TRBJ2-3 . TRBV4-1 . CASSQEVTRTDTQYF TGCGCCAGCAGCCAAGAAGTCACCCGCACAGATACGCAGTATTTT
TRBJ2-3 TRBD2 TRBV27 . CASNLLAGDTDTQYF TGTGCCAGCAACTTACTAGCGGGGGACACAGATACGCAGTATTTT
TRBJ1-2 TRBD1 TRBV6-4 . CASSRRDRATNYGYTF TGTGCCAGCAGCCGTCGGGACAGAGCTACTAACTATGGCTACACCTTC
TRBJ1-2 . TRBV5-1 . CASRMGQGGIVEGYTF TGCGCCAGCAGGATGGGGCAGGGTGGGATTGTAGAAGGCTACACCTTC
TRBJ2-5 . TRBV29-1 . CSVQIWTAQETQYF TGCAGCGTCCAGATTTGGACAGCCCAAGAGACCCAGTACTTC
TRBJ1-5 . TRBV30 . CAWSEALNQPQHF TGTGCCTGGAGTGAAGCCCTGAATCAGCCCCAGCATTTT
TRBJ1-5 . TRBV30 . CAWSVRLGNQPQHF TGTGCCTGGAGTGTCAGGTTGGGCAATCAGCCCCAGCATTTT
TRBJ2-5 . TRBV13 few CASSDHDRETQYF TGTGCCAGCAGCGATCACGATCGAGAGACCCAGTACTTC
TRBJ1-2 TRBD1 TRBV5-6 . CASRKDRGLGYTF TGTGCCAGCAGGAAGGACAGGGGCCTTGGCTACACCTTC
TRBJ1-5 . TRBV15 few CATSRDRGANQPQHF TGTGCCACCAGCAGAGATCGAGGGGCCAATCAGCCCCAGCATTTT
TRBJ2-1 TRBD1 TRBV29-1 . CSVNRGPNNEQFF TGCAGCGTGAACAGGGGGCCGAACAATGAGCAGTTCTTC
TRBJ1-2 . TRBV30 once CAWIRDQDGGVDGYTF TGTGCCTGGATCCGGGACCAGGACGGCGGCGTTGATGGCTACACCTTC
TRBJ1-5 . TRBV27 few CASSWSSNQPQHF TGTGCCAGCAGTTGGAGTAGCAATCAGCCCCAGCATTTT
TRBJ2-1 . TRBV4-1 . CASSQAENEQFF TGCGCCAGCAGCCAAGCTGAAAATGAGCAGTTCTTC
TRBJ1-1 . TRBV27 . CASSLTGWTEAFF TGTGCCAGCAGTTTAACAGGGTGGACTGAAGCTTTCTTT
TRBJ2-1 . TRBV6-5 . CASSTRAYSYNEQFF TGTGCCAGCAGTACCCGGGCATACTCCTACAATGAGCAGTTCTTC
TRBJ1-5 TRBD1 TRBV7-9 . CASSPRGSNQPQHF TGTGCCAGCAGCCCCAGGGGGAGCAATCAGCCCCAGCATTTT
TRBJ2-2 TRBD2 TRBV29-1 . CSARLAGGQGELFF TGCAGCGCACGACTAGCGGGAGGGCAGGGGGAGCTGTTTTTT
TRBJ2-7 . TRBV29-1 . CSVGVNPYEQYF TGCAGCGTTGGCGTCAATCCCTACGAGCAGTACTTC
TRBJ2-7 . TRBV5-6 few CASREISSYEQYF TGTGCCAGCAGGGAAATCAGCTCCTACGAGCAGTACTTC
TRBJ2-7 TRBD1 TRBV7-9 . CASSSTGQKISYEQYF TGTGCCAGCAGCTCAACGGGACAGAAGATTTCCTACGAGCAGTACTTC
TRBJ2-2 . TRBV5-1 . CASFRDAGELFF TGCGCCAGCTTCAGGGACGCCGGGGAGCTGTTTTTT
TRBJ1-1 . TRBV6-5 few CASSYAGNTEAFF TGTGCCAGCAGTTACGCGGGGAACACTGAAGCTTTCTTT
TRBJ2-3 . TRBV2 . CASQFRASLADTQYF TGTGCCAGTCAATTCCGGGCATCGTTGGCAGATACGCAGTATTTT
TRBJ2-1 . TRBV5-8 many CASSLARSRVKYNEQFF TGTGCCAGCAGCTTGGCCAGATCGCGGGTTAAATACAATGAGCAGTTCTTC
TRBJ1-1 . TRBV25-1 . CASSESRATEAFF TGTGCCAGCAGTGAATCGAGGGCGACTGAAGCTTTCTTT
TRBJ2-2 TRBD1 TRBV28 . CASSLPGQAPTGELFF TGTGCCAGCAGCCTTCCGGGACAGGCCCCGACCGGGGAGCTGTTTTTT
TRBJ1-2 TRBD1 TRBV29-1 . CSVFGTEHGYTF TGCAGCGTTTTCGGGACAGAGCATGGCTACACCTTC
TRBJ2-1 TRBD2 TRBV27 . CASSFGLAGALYNEQFF TGTGCCAGCAGTTTTGGGCTAGCGGGAGCCCTTTACAATGAGCAGTTCTTC
TRBJ2-7 TRBD2 TRBV7-8 . CASSPTSGDHYEQYF TGTGCCAGCAGCCCAACTAGCGGGGACCACTACGAGCAGTACTTC
TRBJ2-7 TRBD2 TRBV4-3 . CASSPGTSGAYEQYF TGCGCCAGCAGCCCCGGGACTAGCGGGGCCTACGAGCAGTACTTC
TRBJ2-5 . TRBV7-9 . CASSLALSAGETQYF TGTGCCAGCAGCTTAGCGCTGTCGGCCGGGGAGACCCAGTACTTC
TRBJ2-3 . TRBV6-5 . CASSYSASTDTQYF TGTGCCAGCAGTTACTCTGCTAGCACAGATACGCAGTATTTT
TRBJ2-7 . TRBV11-2 once CASSFLGPSYEQYF TGTGCCAGCAGCTTCCTCGGGCCCTCCTACGAGCAGTACTTC
TRBJ2-1 TRBD2 TRBV5-1 . CASSFSGDNYNEQFF TGCGCCAGCAGCTTTAGCGGGGATAACTACAATGAGCAGTTCTTC
TRBJ2-5 . TRBV20-1 . CSAYRETQYF TGCAGTGCATACCGCGAGACCCAGTACTTC
TRBJ1-5 TRBD1 TRBV2 . CASRQTGIGDNQPQHF TGTGCCAGCAGACAGACAGGGATCGGAGACAATCAGCCCCAGCATTTT
TRBJ2-7 . TRBV27 . CASSLGTYEQYF TGTGCCAGCAGCTTAGGGACCTACGAGCAGTACTTC
TRBJ1-1 . TRBV30 . CAWGIVVTEAFF TGTGCCTGGGGCATTGTTGTCACTGAAGCTTTCTTT
TRBJ1-2 . TRBV27 . CASSFSQGVHGYTF TGTGCCAGCAGTTTTTCACAGGGCGTACACGGCTACACCTTC